The clone carrying this T cell receptor (beta chain) was counted a few times. Its antigen is unknown. Patients had urothelial carcinoma that was locally advanced or metastatic. The record originates from a study of PD-L1 blockade in urothelial cancer. Study as a whole: Prior exposure to chemotherapy in patients amounted to 0 to 3 regimens received.

Here immunoSEQ multiplex PCR was the method, and the copy in TCRdb shows in-frame clones only, minus some. The sample consists of around 27,000 clones, 75% to 90% of them appearing once. J gave up 5 bases and V 2 bases, and 7 bases lay outside the gene matches. This CDR3 comprises 15 residues. Germline V lookup: CDR1 PRHDT, CDR2 FYEKMQ (reference sequence). Study outcomes and limitations: For durable-benefit patients, tumor-associated blood clones expanded more at 3 weeks.

Specimen: PBMCs, collected around atezolizumab (anti-PD-L1) treatment. The origin of this receptor is a man between 50 and 59 years old with urothelial cancer. This chain connects TRBV13 to TRBJ2-3; 7 bases match TRBD2. The CDR3 reads CASSLMAGDQDTQYF. In DNA, the CDR3 is TGTGCCAGCAGCTTAATGGCGGGAGATCAAGATACGCAGTATTTT.